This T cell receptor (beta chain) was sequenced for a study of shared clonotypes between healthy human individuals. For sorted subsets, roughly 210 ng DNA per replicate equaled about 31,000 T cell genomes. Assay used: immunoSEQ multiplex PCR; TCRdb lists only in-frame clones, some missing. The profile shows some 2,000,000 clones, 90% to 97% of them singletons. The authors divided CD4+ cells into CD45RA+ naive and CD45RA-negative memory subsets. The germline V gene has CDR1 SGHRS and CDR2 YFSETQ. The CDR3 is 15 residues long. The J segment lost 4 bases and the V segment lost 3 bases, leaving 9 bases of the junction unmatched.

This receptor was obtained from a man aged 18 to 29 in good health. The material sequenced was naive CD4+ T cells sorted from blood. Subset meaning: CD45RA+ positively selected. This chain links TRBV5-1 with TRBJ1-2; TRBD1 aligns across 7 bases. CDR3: CASSSPDRALYGYTF. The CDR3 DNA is TGCGCCAGCAGCTCACCCGACAGGGCCCTCTATGGCTACACCTTC. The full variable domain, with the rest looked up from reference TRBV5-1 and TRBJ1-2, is KAGVTQTPRYLIKTRGQQVTLSCSPISGHRSVSWYQQTPGQGLQFLFEYFSETQRNKGNFPGRFSGRQFSNSRSEMNVSTLELGDSALYLCASSSPDRALYGYTFGSGTRLTVV.